This TCR beta chain stems from a study of OX40 agonist ivuxolimab in advanced cancers. The study's findings and limits: Expanded clones tended on average to be more numerous among CD8+ T cells than CD4+.

TCRdb keeps only in-frame clones here, not all; method: immunoSEQ multiplex PCR. The sample has fewer than 120,000 clones; 89% are singletons. Remarks on this clone: Antigen specificity is unknown.

The origin of this receptor is an adult with an advanced solid tumor such as melanoma, head and neck, liver or kidney cancer. Sequences were derived from CD4+ or CD8+ T cells sorted from blood, sampled in a trial of the OX40 agonist ivuxolimab.

The CDR3 here is CASSIDRSSYEQYF. The CDR3 coding sequence is TGTGCCAGCAGTATAGACAGGAGCTCCTACGAGCAGTACTTC. This rearrangement joins TRBV6-5 to TRBJ2-7; tentatively, D is TRBD1 (6 bases). The CDR3 length is 14 residues. Germline CDR1 is MNHEY and CDR2 is SVGAGI. Trimming shortened V by 5 bases and J by 0 bases, and 11 bases separated the two germline ends.